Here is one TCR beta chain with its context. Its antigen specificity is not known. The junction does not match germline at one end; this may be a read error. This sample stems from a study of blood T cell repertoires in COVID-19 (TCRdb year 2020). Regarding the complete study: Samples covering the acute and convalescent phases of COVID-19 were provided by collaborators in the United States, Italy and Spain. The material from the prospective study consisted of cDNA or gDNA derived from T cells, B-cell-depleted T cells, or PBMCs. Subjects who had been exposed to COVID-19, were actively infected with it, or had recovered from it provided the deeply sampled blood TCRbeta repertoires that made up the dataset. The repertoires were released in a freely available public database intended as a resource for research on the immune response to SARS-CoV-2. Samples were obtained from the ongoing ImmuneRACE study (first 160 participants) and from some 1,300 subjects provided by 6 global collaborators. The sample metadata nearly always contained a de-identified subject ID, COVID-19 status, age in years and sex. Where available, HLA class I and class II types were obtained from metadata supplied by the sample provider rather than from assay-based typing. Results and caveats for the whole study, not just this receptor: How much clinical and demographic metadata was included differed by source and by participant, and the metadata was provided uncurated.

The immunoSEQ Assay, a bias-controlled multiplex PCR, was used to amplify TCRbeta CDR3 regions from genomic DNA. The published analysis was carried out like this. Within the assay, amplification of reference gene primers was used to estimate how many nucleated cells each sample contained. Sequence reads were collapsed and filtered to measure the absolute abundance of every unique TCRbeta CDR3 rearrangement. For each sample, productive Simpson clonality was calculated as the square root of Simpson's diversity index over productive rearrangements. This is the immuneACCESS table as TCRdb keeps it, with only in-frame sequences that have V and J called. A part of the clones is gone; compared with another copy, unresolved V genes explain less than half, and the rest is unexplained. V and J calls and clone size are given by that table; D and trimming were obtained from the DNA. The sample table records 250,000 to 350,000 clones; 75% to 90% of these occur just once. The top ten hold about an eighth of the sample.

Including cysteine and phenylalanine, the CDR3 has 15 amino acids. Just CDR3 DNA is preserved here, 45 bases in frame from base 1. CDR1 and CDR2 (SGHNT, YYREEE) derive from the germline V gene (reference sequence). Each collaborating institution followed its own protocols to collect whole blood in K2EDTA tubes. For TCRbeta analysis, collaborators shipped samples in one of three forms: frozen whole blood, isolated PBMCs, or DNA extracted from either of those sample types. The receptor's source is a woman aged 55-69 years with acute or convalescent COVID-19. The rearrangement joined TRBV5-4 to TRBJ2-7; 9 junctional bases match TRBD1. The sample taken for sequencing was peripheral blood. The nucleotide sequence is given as TGTGCCAACAGCTCCCGGGACAGGGTAGGCTACGAGCAGTACTTC. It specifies CANSSRDRVGYEQYF.